Presented here are 24 T cell receptor beta chains from one specimen sequenced in a study of response to subunit inactivated influenza vaccine. TCRdb reanalysed the RT-PCR reads using MiXCR and keeps one entry per CDR3 protein. The sample has around 520,000 distinct CDR3 sequences; less than 30% are singletons. The sample here was CD4+ T cells sorted from PBMCs, taken more than 4 days after vaccination. The receptors stem from a man aged 45-60 years who received an inactivated influenza vaccine.

The V gene is TRBV20-1, the J gene TRBJ2-7; D possibly uses TRBD1 or TRBD2 (5 bases each). The CDR3 runs to 15 residues. Germline V lookup: CDR1 DFQATT, CDR2 SNEGSKA (reference sequence). Trimming removed 2 bases from V and 2 bases from J, with 16 bases in between. The CDR3 sequence is CSARLVPVGAYEQYF. The CDR3 coding sequence is TGCAGTGCTAGATTAGTCCCAGTGGGGGCCTACGAGCAGTACTTC.

The sample holds a few counts of this clonotype. The chain combines TRBV25-1 with TRBJ2-1, with D perhaps given as TRBD1 or TRBD2 (6 bases each). This CDR3 contains 15 residues. V was cut by 4 bases and J by 1 base, with 11 bases left in between. Germline V gene lookup returns CDR1 MGHDK and CDR2 SYGVNS. CDR3 nucleotides: TGTGCCAGCAGTGCCGGGGGCCCTTCCTACAATGAGCAGTTCTTC. Amino acid sequence: CASSAGGPSYNEQFF.

This clonotype has a handful of counts. The chain employs TRBV28 and TRBJ1-1; weak D call: TRBD1 (5 bases). The V and J ends lost 2 bases and 0 bases respectively, with 16 bases between them. CDR1 is MDHEN and CDR2 is SYDVKM in the germline V gene. This CDR3 spans 17 amino acids. DNA for the CDR3: TGTGCCAGCAGTTTAATCCAGGGTGGGTTCATGAACACTGAAGCTTTCTTT. Its protein product is CASSLIQGGFMNTEAFF.

The genes are TRBV3-1 and TRBJ2-3; D possibly corresponds to TRBD1 (6 bases). The V end was cut by 6 bases, the J end by 5 bases, with 9 bases between. Germline V gene data show CDR1 as LGHDT and CDR2 as YNNKEL (reference sequence). This CDR3 has 12 amino acids. CDR3 sequence reads: CASRSRGDTQYF. The CDR3 DNA reads TGTGCCAGCAGGTCCAGGGGAGATACGCAGTATTTT.

The J gene is TRBJ1-4, the V gene TRBV20-1, with D unclear. The ends were cut back, 0 bases at V and 8 bases at J, with 10 bases in the middle. Looked up from germline, CDR1 is DFQATT and CDR2 is SNEGSKA (reference sequence). This CDR3 has 13 residues. CDR3 nucleotides: TGCAGTGCTAGAGATCCGGCTCGGGAAAAACTGTTTTTT. Its protein is CSARDPAREKLFF.

CDR3 sequence reads: CSVRRTSTDTQYF. The CDR3 region has the DNA TGCAGCGTGCGCAGGACTAGCACAGATACGCAGTATTTT. This rearrangement joins TRBV29-1 to TRBJ2-3; D possibly corresponds to TRBD2 (5 bases). The CDR3 is made up of 13 amino acids. Germline-derived CDR1 and CDR2 are SQVTM and ANQGSEA. Trimming pared 6 bases from V and 0 bases from J, leaving 10 bases between.

Of note for this clonotype: At one boundary the junction diverges from the germline segment, which might be a read error. The genes are TRBV11-2 and TRBJ2-7, with 9 bases fitting TRBD1. Germline CDR1 reads SGHAT; CDR2 reads FQNNGV. CDR3 size: 16 residues. The chain's CDR3 is CASSLTGTGISSEQYF. As DNA, the CDR3 is TGTGCCAGCAGCTTGACCGGGACAGGGATTTCCTCCGAGCAGTACTTC.

This clonotype was counted ten times or more. The chain combines TRBV6-2 or TRBV6-3 with TRBJ2-1; a possible D gene is TRBD2 (6 bases). Germline V gives CDR1 MNHEY, CDR2 SVGEGT. This CDR3 has 15 amino acids. The V end lost 0 bases, the J end lost 6 bases, and 12 bases lay between the germline ends. For the CDR3, the DNA is TGTGCCAGCAGTTACTCGACGGGAGCTTTCAATGAGCAGTTCTTC. Translation: CASSYSTGAFNEQFF.

CDR3 DNA sequence: TGTGCCAGCAGCAAGACTAGCGGGAGCACAGATACGCAGTATTTT. Translation: CASSKTSGSTDTQYF. This chain links TRBV7-3 with TRBJ2-3; 10 nucleotides align to TRBD2. Germline CDR1 is SGHTA and CDR2 is FQGTGA. CDR3 length: 15 residues. V was pared by 5 bases and J by 0 bases, with 2 bases of the junction left unmatched.

This clonotype was counted only a few times. This chain connects TRBV3-1 to TRBJ2-7; TRBD1 matches 9 bases. The CDR3 is 13 residues long. Looked up from germline, CDR1 is LGHDT and CDR2 is YNNKEL (reference sequence). V shed 3 bases, J shed 6 bases, and the junction held 3 bases outside the gene matches. The CDR3 region has the DNA TGTGCCAGCAGCCATAGGACAGGGGCCGAGCAGTACTTC. Translating gives CASSHRTGAEQYF.

A few counts support this clonotype. The V and J genes are TRBV5-1 and TRBJ2-3, with a possible D match to TRBD2 (5 bases). The CDR3 spans 15 residues. V lost 3 bases to trimming and J lost 2 bases, with 13 bases between them. From germline, CDR1 is SGHRS and CDR2 YFSETQ. The CDR3 sequence: CASSSGTYATDTQYF. The CDR3 region has the DNA TGCGCCAGCAGCTCGGGAACGTACGCCACAGATACGCAGTATTTT.

The chain employs TRBV12-3 or TRBV12-4 and TRBJ1-2, with 11 bases lining up with TRBD1. The junction had 7 bases not matched to a gene; V was cut back by 6 bases and J by 7 bases. This CDR3 region has 14 residues. The CDR3 region has the DNA TGTGCCAGCAGAACCGGACAGGGGGCTAGTGGCTACACCTTC. It encodes CASRTGQGASGYTF.

This clonotype was seen a handful of times. The CDR3 nucleotides read TGTGCCAGCAGTCCTGGGGGCAGGGGGCGTAAATATGAGCAGTTCTTC. This codes for CASSPGGRGRKYEQFF. V gene TRBV28 combines with J gene TRBJ2-1, with 8 bases matching TRBD1. The V gene end was trimmed by 5 bases and the J gene end by 8 bases; junction bases not matched to a gene: 14. This CDR3 is 16 amino acids long. Germline V gene lookup returns CDR1 MDHEN and CDR2 SYDVKM.

This clonotype was seen ten or more times. This sequence joins TRBV25-1 and TRBJ1-6, with 7 bases matching TRBD1. The CDR3 contains 14 residues. Per the germline V gene, CDR1 is MGHDK and CDR2 is SYGVNS. V shed 5 bases and J 9 bases; nucleotides not matched to a gene: 7. The chain's CDR3 is CASSKTGRGSPLHF. CDR3 nucleotides: TGTGCCAGCAGTAAGACAGGGCGGGGTTCACCCCTCCACTTT.

The chain recombines TRBV20-1 with TRBJ2-3, with TRBD2 identical over 14 bases. CDR3 size: 17 residues. J gave up 2 bases and V 4 bases, and 8 bases lay outside the gene matches. Germline V gene sequence: CDR1 DFQATT, CDR2 SNEGSKA (reference sequence). The CDR3 protein is CSATTSGRAGPTDTQYF. The CDR3 DNA follows: TGCAGTGCTACGACTAGCGGGAGGGCCGGACCCACAGATACGCAGTATTTT.

This chain links TRBV6-5 with TRBJ1-3, with D perhaps matching TRBD1 (5 bases). In germline, CDR1 is MNHEY, CDR2 SVGAGI. Deletions cut 4 bases from V and 4 bases from J, with 14 bases between. The CDR3 consists of 15 residues. This CDR3 reads CASSSEGRRGNTIYF. CDR3 bases: TGTGCCAGCAGTTCTGAGGGGCGCAGGGGAAACACCATATATTTT.

This clonotype was found a few times. This chain uses TRBV10-2 with TRBJ2-5; possible D gene TRBD2, 6 bases. Germline V gene sequence: CDR1 WSHSY, CDR2 SAAADI. This CDR3 contains 13 residues. Between the trimmed V and J ends, which lost 7 bases and 1 base, there was a span of 10 bases. The CDR3 sequence is CASTGGRQETQYF. CDR3 coding DNA: TGCGCCAGCACCGGGGGACGCCAAGAGACCCAGTACTTC.

There are a few counts of this clonotype. The chain has TRBV6-4 and TRBJ2-3, with TRBD2 matching over 8 bases. This CDR3 has 15 residues. CDR1 is MRHNA, CDR2 SNTAGT, per germline. With V trimmed by 3 bases and J by 4 bases, 6 bases remained unmatched. CDR3: CASSESGGAADTQYF. CDR3 coding DNA: TGTGCCAGCAGTGAATCCGGGGGGGCCGCAGATACGCAGTATTTT.

The rearrangement joins TRBV6-5 to TRBJ1-4, with 7 bases matching TRBD1. CDR3 length: 14 residues. Per germline, CDR1 MNHEY and CDR2 SVGAGI. Unmatched junction bases numbered 5, after V lost 2 bases and J lost 8 bases. The CDR3 nucleotides are TGTGCCAGCAGTTACCTTCAGGGGGGCGAAAAACTGTTTTTT. The encoded protein is CASSYLQGGEKLFF.

This clonotype was recorded many times. This chain connects TRBV7-2 to TRBJ2-3; no definite D call. V lost 3 bases and J 5 bases, leaving 9 bases between the germline ends. The CDR3 has 13 residues. The germline CDR1 and CDR2 sequences are SGHTA and FQGNSA. In DNA, the CDR3 is TGTGCCAGCAGCTTGGGTGACGGAGATACGCAGTATTTT. Translated, it gives CASSLGDGDTQYF. The whole variable domain, remainder taken from reference TRBV7-2 and TRBJ2-3, is GAGVSQSPSNKVTEKGKDVELRCDPISGHTALYWYRQSLGQGLEFLIYFQGNSAPDKSGLPSDRFSAERTGGSVSTLTIQRTQQEDSAVYLCASSLGDGDTQYFGPGTRLTVL.

The CDR3 coding sequence is TGCGCCAGCAGTCAATCGACCAGGCAGAACACCGGGGAGCTGTTTTTT. This sequence encodes CASSQSTRQNTGELFF. The genes are TRBV23-1 and TRBJ2-2; D is unclear. TRBV23-1 has ORF status, its function being uncertain. Trimming took 0 bases from V and 1 from J, leaving 9 bases between them. The CDR3 consists of 16 residues.

The chain links TRBV20-1 to TRBJ2-1; TRBD2 aligns across 10 bases. Germline loops: CDR1 DFQATT, CDR2 SNEGSKA (reference sequence). V trimming: 7 bases; J trimming: 6 bases; junction bases outside the gene matches: 6. There are 13 residues in the CDR3. Here the CDR3 DNA reads TGCAGTGATCCTAGCGGGGGCGGCAATGAGCAGTTCTTC. Translated: CSDPSGGGNEQFF.

In this sample, this clonotype turned up a few times. The chain joins TRBV5-1 to TRBJ2-7; 7 nucleotides align to TRBD1. The V and J ends lost 4 bases and 3 bases, in that order; junction bases with no gene match: 10. Germline assignment: CDR1 SGHRS and CDR2 YFSETQ. CDR3 length: 15 residues. CDR3 coding DNA: TGCGCCAGCAGCATCTCTAACAGGGGCCTCTACGAGCAGTACTTC. It specifies CASSISNRGLYEQYF.

This clonotype was recorded a few times. The genes are TRBV20-1 and TRBJ2-1; D is possibly TRBD1 (5 bases). The CDR3 loop spans 16 amino acids. In germline, CDR1 is DFQATT, CDR2 SNEGSKA (reference sequence). Deletions cut 0 bases from V and 8 bases from J, with 20 bases between. As DNA, the CDR3 is TGCAGTGCTAGAGATCCCGCCAGGGTTAAGCACCATGAGCAGTTCTTC. It translates to CSARDPARVKHHEQFF.